This entry concerns a single T cell receptor (beta chain). This specimen belongs to a study of T cells in Graves' hyperthyroidism and ophthalmopathy. Amplified TCR beta CDR3 regions derived from RNA transcripts. When the TCR CDR3 underwent first-round RT-PCR, the HTBI primer set was used. TCRdb independently ran MiXCR on the multiplex PCR reads; one entry per CDR3 protein. This repertoire shows around 360,000 distinct CDR3 sequences, approximately 16% found once; its top ten account for under 25%. The TCR sequence derives from a woman aged 55-69 years with Graves' ophthalmopathy. The sample taken for sequencing was blood.

This CDR3 is CASSAIRDYTGELFF. The CDR3 coding sequence is TGTGCCAGCAGCGCAATCCGGGACTACACCGGGGAGCTGTTTTTT. The chain combines TRBV5-6 with TRBJ2-2; possibly TRBD2 for D (6 bases). Per germline, CDR1 SGHDT and CDR2 YYEEEE. The CDR3 spans 15 residues. V lost 4 bases, J lost 3 bases, and 13 bases lay in between.